A selection of T cell receptor beta chains follows, all from one sample in a study of cytomegalovirus exposure and HLA in healthy donors. Using immunoSEQ multiplex PCR, the repertoire was profiled, and TCRdb retains in-frame clones only, with some absent. The sample consists of around 150,000 clones, approximately 84% of them appearing once. The sample consisted of PBMCs. The receptor source for this set is a male donor in good health and CMV-seropositive. CDR3s include the opening cysteine and the closing phenylalanine or tryptophan. The order of the fields is J gene, D gene, V gene, clone size, CDR3 DNA, CDR3 protein. D genes are given only for firm matches. The size of a clone is reported for some rows only, either as once, few or many, or as a class for expanded clones.

J: TRBJ2-7
D: TRBD2
V: TRBV7-8
size: .
DNA: TGTGCCAGCAGCGTTCCGGTACCAGCGGGAAAAGGGGAGCAGTACTTC
CDR3: CASSVPVPAGKGEQYF

J: TRBJ2-3
D: TRBD1
V: TRBV5-4
size: .
DNA: TGTGCCAGCAGCTTGGGGCAGGGGGAGACAGATACGCAGTATTTT
CDR3: CASSLGQGETDTQYF

J: TRBJ2-7
D: TRBD2
V: TRBV7-2
size: few
DNA: TGTGCCAGCAGTCGAGACCCTACTAGCGCAACCTACGAGCAGTACTTC
CDR3: CASSRDPTSATYEQYF

J: TRBJ2-2
D: TRBD2
V: TRBV7-2
size: .
DNA: TGTGCCAGCAGCTTGGCTAGCGGGAGGTGGGCCGGGGAGCTGTTTTTT
CDR3: CASSLASGRWAGELFF

J: TRBJ1-1
D: TRBD1
V: TRBV2
size: few
DNA: TGTGCCAGCAGGGACAGGCTGGGGACTGAAGCTTTCTTT
CDR3: CASRDRLGTEAFF

J: TRBJ2-5
D: TRBD2
V: TRBV7-9
size: .
DNA: TGTGCCAGCAGCCTGACTAGCGGGGAAGAGACCCAGTACTTC
CDR3: CASSLTSGEETQYF

J: TRBJ2-2
D: TRBD2
V: TRBV7-2
size: .
DNA: TGTGCCAGCAGCTTTAGTTCAGGGATCGGGACTACGACTACCGGGGAGCTGTTTTTT
CDR3: CASSFSSGIGTTTTGELFF

J: TRBJ2-3
D: TRBD1
V: TRBV6-5
size: .
DNA: TGTGCCAGCAGTCCCCAGGGGGCAGATACGCAGTATTTT
CDR3: CASSPQGADTQYF

J: TRBJ2-7
D: .
V: TRBV4-1
size: .
DNA: TGCGCCAGCAGCCATTTGTTAGAGAGGGAGAGCTACGAGCAGTACTTC
CDR3: CASSHLLERESYEQYF

J: TRBJ1-5
D: TRBD1
V: TRBV28
size: once
DNA: TGTGCCAGCACCAAGGGTGGTAGGACAGGAGGCACGGAGCCCCAGCATTTT
CDR3: CASTKGGRTGGTEPQHF

J: TRBJ1-3
D: .
V: TRBV14
size: .
DNA: TGTGCCAGCAGCCAAGTCCGGGGAAGCTCCGGAAACACCATATATTTT
CDR3: CASSQVRGSSGNTIYF

J: TRBJ1-5
D: TRBD1
V: TRBV12-5
size: once
DNA: TGTGCTAGTGGTCCAGGACAGGGCGGCCAGCCCCAGCATTTT
CDR3: CASGPGQGGQPQHF

J: TRBJ1-2
D: .
V: TRBV27
size: .
DNA: TGTGCCAGCAGTCCACACAGGGACCTCGACTATGGCTACACCTTC
CDR3: CASSPHRDLDYGYTF

J: TRBJ1-1
D: .
V: TRBV5-1
size: few
DNA: TGCGCCAGCAGCCTCGAATCGCGGCGGACTGAAGCTTTCTTT
CDR3: CASSLESRRTEAFF

J: TRBJ1-5
D: .
V: TRBV28
size: few
DNA: TGTGCCACCCTCAATGAGCATGGTAGCAATCAGCCCCAGCATTTT
CDR3: CATLNEHGSNQPQHF

J: TRBJ2-7
D: TRBD1
V: TRBV28
size: .
DNA: TGTGCCAGCAGTCCCCCCGACAGGGTAGGCGAGCAGTACTTC
CDR3: CASSPPDRVGEQYF

J: TRBJ1-1
D: .
V: TRBV28
size: .
DNA: TGTGCCAGCAGGAATCCAGGGTTCACTGAAGCTTTCTTT
CDR3: CASRNPGFTEAFF

J: TRBJ1-4
D: .
V: TRBV7-9
size: .
DNA: TGTGCCAGCAGGGGGCAAGTTAATGAAAAACTGTTTTTT
CDR3: CASRGQVNEKLFF

J: TRBJ2-3
D: .
V: TRBV6-6
size: .
DNA: TGTGCCAGCAGCTCCCAAAGTGAGGGTCGCACGCAGTATTTT
CDR3: CASSSQSEGRTQYF

J: TRBJ1-3
D: .
V: TRBV7-9
size: .
DNA: TGTGCCAGCAGCTTAGCGCGGGACCGCTCTGGAAACACCATATATTTT
CDR3: CASSLARDRSGNTIYF

J: TRBJ2-1
D: TRBD1
V: TRBV7-2
size: .
DNA: TGTGCCAGCAGATTACCGGGACAGGGTGGCGAGCAGTTCTTC
CDR3: CASRLPGQGGEQFF

J: TRBJ2-7
D: .
V: TRBV28
size: .
DNA: TGTGCCAGCAGGGCCGACCCTGGCGGGTGGGCCGACGAGCAGTACTTC
CDR3: CASRADPGGWADEQYF

J: TRBJ1-2
D: .
V: TRBV27
size: .
DNA: TGTGCCAGCAGTTTATCTTTGAGGTTCGCAGCTAACTATGGCTACACCTTC
CDR3: CASSLSLRFAANYGYTF

J: TRBJ1-5
D: .
V: TRBV7-9
size: .
DNA: TGTTCCAGCAGCTCAGATTATAGCAATCAGCCCCAGCATTTT
CDR3: CSSSSDYSNQPQHF

J: TRBJ2-1
D: TRBD2
V: TRBV7-6
size: .
DNA: TGTGCCAGCAGTTTGAAGCCCCCCCCCGGGACTAGGGACCATGAGCAGTTCTTC
CDR3: CASSLKPPPGTRDHEQFF

J: TRBJ2-1
D: .
V: TRBV4-3
size: few
DNA: TGCGCCAGCAGCCAAGGCGGACTACTGGTTGAGCAGTTCTTC
CDR3: CASSQGGLLVEQFF

J: TRBJ1-5
D: .
V: TRBV4-1
size: .
DNA: TGCGCCAGCAGCCAAGAAAATTACCGGGACACGTATCAGCCCCAGCATTTT
CDR3: CASSQENYRDTYQPQHF

J: TRBJ2-7
D: .
V: TRBV7-8
size: once
DNA: TGTGCCAGCAGCTTAGCGCTAACGGCAGGGCGGTACGAGCAGTACTTC
CDR3: CASSLALTAGRYEQYF

J: TRBJ2-7
D: TRBD2
V: TRBV19
size: .
DNA: TGTGCCAGTAGGCGAACTAGCGGAGTCTCCTACGAGCAGTACTTC
CDR3: CASRRTSGVSYEQYF